The clone carrying this T cell receptor (beta chain) was seen more than once but under ten times. Its antigen is currently unknown. Sequenced by immunoSEQ multiplex PCR; TCRdb stores in-frame clones only, minus some. The sample consists of 200,000 to 250,000 clones, 70% to 75% of them appearing once. These data come from a study of cytotoxic CD8 clonotypes in ibrutinib-treated CLL. Study outcomes and limitations: Elevated clonality accompanied ibrutinib response, with a return toward baseline values at progression.

The V gene lost 5 bases and the J gene lost 3 bases, with 8 bases spanning the gap. Germline V gene data show CDR1 as SQVTM and CDR2 as ANQGSEA. The CDR3 totals 12 residues. This receptor was identified in a human donor with chronic lymphocytic leukemia. The V call is TRBV29-1, the J call TRBJ1-5; the D gene is possibly TRBD1 (5 bases). The material sequenced was PBMCs, taken after 12 months of ibrutinib treatment. The CDR3 reads CSVQGYNQPQHF. As DNA, the CDR3 is TGCAGCGTTCAGGGCTACAATCAGCCCCAGCATTTT.